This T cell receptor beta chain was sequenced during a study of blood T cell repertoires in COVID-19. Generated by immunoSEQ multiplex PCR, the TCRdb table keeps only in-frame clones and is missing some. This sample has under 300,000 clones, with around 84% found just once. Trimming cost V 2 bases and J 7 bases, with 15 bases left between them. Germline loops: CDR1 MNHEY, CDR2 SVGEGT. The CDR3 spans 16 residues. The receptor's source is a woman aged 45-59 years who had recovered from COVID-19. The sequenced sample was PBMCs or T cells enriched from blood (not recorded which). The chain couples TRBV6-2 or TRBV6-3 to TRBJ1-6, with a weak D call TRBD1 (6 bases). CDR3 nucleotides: TGTGCCAGCAGTTACCTCCGGGGGGACATAAATTCACCCCTCCACTTT. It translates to CASSYLRGDINSPLHF.